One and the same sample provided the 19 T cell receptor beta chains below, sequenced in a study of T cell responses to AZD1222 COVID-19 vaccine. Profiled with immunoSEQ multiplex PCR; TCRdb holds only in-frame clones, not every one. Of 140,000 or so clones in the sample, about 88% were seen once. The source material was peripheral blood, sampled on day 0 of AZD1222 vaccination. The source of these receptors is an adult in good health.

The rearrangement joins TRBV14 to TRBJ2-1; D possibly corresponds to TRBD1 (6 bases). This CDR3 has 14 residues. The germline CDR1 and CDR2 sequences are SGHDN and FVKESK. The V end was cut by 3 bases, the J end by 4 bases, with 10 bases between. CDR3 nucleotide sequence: TGTGCCAGCAGCCAGGGTAGGGGGTACAATGAGCAGTTCTTC. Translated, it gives CASSQGRGYNEQFF.

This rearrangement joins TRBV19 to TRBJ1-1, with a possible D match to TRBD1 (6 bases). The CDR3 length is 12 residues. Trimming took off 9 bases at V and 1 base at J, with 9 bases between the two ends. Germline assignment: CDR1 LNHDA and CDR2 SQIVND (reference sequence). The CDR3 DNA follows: TGTGCCAGCCAGGGGTGGAACACTGAAGCTTTCTTT. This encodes CASQGWNTEAFF.

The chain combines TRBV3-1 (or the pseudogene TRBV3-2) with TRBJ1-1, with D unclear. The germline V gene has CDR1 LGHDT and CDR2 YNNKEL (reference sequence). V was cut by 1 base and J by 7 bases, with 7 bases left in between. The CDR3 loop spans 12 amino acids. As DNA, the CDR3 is TGTGCCAGCAGCCAAGGAGGACTTGAAGCTTTCTTT. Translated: CASSQGGLEAFF.

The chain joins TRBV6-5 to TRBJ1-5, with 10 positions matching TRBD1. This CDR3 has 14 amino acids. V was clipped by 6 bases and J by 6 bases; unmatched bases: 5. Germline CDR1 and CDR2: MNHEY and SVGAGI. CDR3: CASSMTGGGQPQHF. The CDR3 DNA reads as TGTGCCAGCAGCATGACAGGGGGCGGTCAGCCCCAGCATTTT.

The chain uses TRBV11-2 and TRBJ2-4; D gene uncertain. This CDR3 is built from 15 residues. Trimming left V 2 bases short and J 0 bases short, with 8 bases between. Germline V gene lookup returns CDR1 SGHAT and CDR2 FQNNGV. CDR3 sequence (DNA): TGTGCCAGCAGCTTAAACAGAGCAGCCAAAAACATTCAGTACTTC. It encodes CASSLNRAAKNIQYF. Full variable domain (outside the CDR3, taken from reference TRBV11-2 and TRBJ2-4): EAGVAQSPRYKIIEKRQSVAFWCNPISGHATLYWYQQILGQGPKLLIQFQNNGVVDDSQLPKDRFSAERLKGVDSTLKIQPAKLEDSAVYLCASSLNRAAKNIQYFGAGTRLSVL.

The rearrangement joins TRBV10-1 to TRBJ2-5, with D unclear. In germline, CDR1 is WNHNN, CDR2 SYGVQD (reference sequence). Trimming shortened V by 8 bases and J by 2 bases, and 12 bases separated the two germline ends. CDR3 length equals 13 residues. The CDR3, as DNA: TGCGCCAGCTCACCCAATATACAAGAGACCCAGTACTTC. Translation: CASSPNIQETQYF.

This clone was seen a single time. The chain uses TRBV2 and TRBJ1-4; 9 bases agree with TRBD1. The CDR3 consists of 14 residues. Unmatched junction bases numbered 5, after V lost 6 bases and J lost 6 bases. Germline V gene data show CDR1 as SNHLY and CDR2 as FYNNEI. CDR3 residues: CASRPGQGHEKLFF. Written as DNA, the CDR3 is TGTGCCAGCAGACCGGGACAGGGACATGAAAAACTGTTTTTT.

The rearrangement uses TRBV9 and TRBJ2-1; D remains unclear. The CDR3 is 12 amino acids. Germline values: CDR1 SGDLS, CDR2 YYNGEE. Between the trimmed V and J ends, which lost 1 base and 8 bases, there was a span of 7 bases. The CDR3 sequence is CASSVQAHEQFF. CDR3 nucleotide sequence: TGTGCCAGCAGCGTACAAGCCCATGAGCAGTTCTTC.

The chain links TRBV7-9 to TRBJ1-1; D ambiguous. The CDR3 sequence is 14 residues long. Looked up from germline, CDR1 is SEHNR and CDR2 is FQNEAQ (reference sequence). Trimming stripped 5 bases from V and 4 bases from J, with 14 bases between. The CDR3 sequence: CASSGESRSTEAFF. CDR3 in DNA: TGTGCCAGCAGCGGGGAATCACGGTCCACTGAAGCTTTCTTT.

The CDR3 sequence: CASSSELTVNTEAFF. As DNA, the CDR3 is TGTGCCAGCAGCTCGGAACTCACAGTGAACACTGAAGCTTTCTTT. V usage is TRBV5-4 and J usage is TRBJ1-1, with D unclear. Germline V gene sequence: CDR1 SGHNT, CDR2 YYREEE (reference sequence). The CDR3 spans 15 residues. Between the trimmed V and J ends, which lost 3 bases and 0 bases, there was a span of 12 bases.

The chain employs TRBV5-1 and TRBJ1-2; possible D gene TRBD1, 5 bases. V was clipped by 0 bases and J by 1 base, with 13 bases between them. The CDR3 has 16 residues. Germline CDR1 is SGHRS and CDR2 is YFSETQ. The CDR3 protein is CASSLEFAGHNYGYTF. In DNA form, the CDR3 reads TGCGCCAGCAGCTTGGAGTTCGCCGGACATAACTATGGCTACACCTTC.

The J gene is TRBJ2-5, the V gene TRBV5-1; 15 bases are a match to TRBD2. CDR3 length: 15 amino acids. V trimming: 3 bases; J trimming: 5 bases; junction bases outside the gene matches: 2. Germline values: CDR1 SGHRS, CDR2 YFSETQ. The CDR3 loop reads CASSSGTSGGETQYF. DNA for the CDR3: TGCGCCAGCAGCTCTGGGACTAGCGGGGGGGAGACCCAGTACTTC.

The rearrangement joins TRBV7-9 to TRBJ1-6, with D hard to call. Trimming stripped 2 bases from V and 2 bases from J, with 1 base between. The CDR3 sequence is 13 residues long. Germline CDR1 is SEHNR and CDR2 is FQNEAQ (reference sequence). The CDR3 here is CASSLTYNSPLHF. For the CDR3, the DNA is TGTGCCAGCAGCTTAACCTATAATTCACCCCTCCACTTT.

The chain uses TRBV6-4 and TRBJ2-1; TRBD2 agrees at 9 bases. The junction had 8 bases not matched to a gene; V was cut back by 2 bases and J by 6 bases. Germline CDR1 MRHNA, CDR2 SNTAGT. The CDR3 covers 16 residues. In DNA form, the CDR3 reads TGTGCCAGCAGTGACCAGGGACTAGCAGAGTCCAATGAGCAGTTCTTC. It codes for CASSDQGLAESNEQFF.

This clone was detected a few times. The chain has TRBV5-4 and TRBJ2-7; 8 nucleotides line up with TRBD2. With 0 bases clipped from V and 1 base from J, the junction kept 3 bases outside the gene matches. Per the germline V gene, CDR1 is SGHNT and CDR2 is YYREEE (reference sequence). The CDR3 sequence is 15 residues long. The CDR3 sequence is CASSLGLAPSYEQYF. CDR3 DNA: TGTGCCAGCAGCTTGGGACTAGCGCCTTCCTACGAGCAGTACTTC.

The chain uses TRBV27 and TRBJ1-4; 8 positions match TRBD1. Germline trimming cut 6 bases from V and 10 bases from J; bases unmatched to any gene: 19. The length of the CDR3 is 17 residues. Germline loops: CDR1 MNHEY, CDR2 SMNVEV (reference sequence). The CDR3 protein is CASRPDIVGTGLGKLFF. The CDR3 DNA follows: TGTGCCAGCAGACCTGACATTGTGGGGACAGGTCTAGGAAAACTGTTTTTT. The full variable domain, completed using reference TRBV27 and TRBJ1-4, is EAQVTQNPRYLITVTGKKLTVTCSQNMNHEYMSWYRQDPGLGLRQIYYSMNVEVTDKGDVPEGYKVSRKEKRNFPLILESPSPNQTSLYFCASRPDIVGTGLGKLFFGSGTQLSVL.

The CDR3 region has the DNA TGTGCCACTATGACAGGGGGGTTTGGTAACGAGCAGTACTTC. Translation: CATMTGGFGNEQYF. V gene TRBV2 combines with J gene TRBJ2-7, with 9 bases that match TRBD1. The CDR3 has 14 residues. Germline V gene lookup returns CDR1 SNHLY and CDR2 FYNNEI. V was clipped by 10 bases and J by 5 bases; unmatched bases: 12.

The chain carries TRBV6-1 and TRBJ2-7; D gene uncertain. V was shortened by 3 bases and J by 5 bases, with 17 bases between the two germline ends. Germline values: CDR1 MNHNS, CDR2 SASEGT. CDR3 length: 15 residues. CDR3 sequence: CASSDEAVFYDEQYF. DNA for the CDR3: TGTGCCAGCAGTGATGAGGCCGTATTTTACGACGAGCAGTACTTC.

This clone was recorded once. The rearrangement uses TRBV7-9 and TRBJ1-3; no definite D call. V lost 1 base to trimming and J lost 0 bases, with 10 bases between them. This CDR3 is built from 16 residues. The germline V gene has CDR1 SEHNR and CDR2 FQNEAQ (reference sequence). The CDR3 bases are TGTGCCAGCAGCTTAGATCGACCGAGCTCTGGAAACACCATATATTTT. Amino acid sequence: CASSLDRPSSGNTIYF.